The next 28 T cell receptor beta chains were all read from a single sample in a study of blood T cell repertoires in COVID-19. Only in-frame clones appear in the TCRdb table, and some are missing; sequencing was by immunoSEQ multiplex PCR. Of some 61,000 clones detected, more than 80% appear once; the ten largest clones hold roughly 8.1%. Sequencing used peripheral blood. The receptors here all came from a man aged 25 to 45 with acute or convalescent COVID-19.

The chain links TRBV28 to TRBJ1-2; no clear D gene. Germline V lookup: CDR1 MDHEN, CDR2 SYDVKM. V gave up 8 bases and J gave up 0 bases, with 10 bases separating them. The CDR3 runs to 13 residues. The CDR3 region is CASRYGSNYGYTF. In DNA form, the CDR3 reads TGTGCCAGCCGTTACGGGTCTAACTATGGCTACACCTTC.

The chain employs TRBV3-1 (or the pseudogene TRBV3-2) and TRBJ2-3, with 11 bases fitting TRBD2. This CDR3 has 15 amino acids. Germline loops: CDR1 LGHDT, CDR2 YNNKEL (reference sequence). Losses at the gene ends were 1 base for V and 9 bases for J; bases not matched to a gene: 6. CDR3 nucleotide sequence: TGTGCCAGCAGCCAAGGTTTACTAGCGGGAGTGACGCAGTATTTT. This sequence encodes CASSQGLLAGVTQYF.

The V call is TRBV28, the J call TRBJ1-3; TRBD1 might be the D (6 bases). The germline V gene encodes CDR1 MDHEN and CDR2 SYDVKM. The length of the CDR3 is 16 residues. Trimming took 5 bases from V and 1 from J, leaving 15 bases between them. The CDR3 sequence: CASSPRRTVSGNTIYF. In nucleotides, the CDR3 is TGTGCCAGCAGTCCCAGGCGGACAGTTTCTGGAAACACCATATATTTT. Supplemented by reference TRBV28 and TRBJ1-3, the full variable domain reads DVKVTQSSRYLVKRTGEKVFLECVQDMDHENMFWYRQDPGLGLRLIYFSYDVKMKEKGDIPEGYSVSREKKERFSLILESASTNQTSMYLCASSPRRTVSGNTIYFGEGSWLTVV.

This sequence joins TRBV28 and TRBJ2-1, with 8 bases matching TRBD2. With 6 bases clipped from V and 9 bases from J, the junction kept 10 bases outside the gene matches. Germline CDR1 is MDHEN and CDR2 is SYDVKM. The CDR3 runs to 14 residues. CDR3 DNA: TGTGCCAGCAGCCAAGCCGGGACTAGAAGTGAGCAGTTCTTC. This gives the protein CASSQAGTRSEQFF.

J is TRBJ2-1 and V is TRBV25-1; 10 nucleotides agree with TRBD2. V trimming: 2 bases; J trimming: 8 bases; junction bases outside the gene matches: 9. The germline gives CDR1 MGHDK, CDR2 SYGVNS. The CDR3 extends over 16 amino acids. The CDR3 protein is CASSEPEREGLDEQFF. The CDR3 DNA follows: TGTGCCAGCAGTGAACCCGAGCGGGAGGGCCTCGATGAGCAGTTCTTC.

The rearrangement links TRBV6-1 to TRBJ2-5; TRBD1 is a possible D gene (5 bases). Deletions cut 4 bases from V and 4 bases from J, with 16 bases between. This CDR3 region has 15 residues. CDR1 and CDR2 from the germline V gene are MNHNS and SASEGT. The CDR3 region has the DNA TGTGCCAGCAGTGTAGCCCAGGGCAGATTAGAGACCCAGTACTTC. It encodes CASSVAQGRLETQYF.

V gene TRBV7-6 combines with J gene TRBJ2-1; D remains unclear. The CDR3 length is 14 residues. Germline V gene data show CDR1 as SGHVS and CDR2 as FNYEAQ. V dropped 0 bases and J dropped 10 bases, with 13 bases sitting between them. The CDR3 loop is CASSLAPSPGEQFF. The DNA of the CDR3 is TGTGCCAGCAGCTTAGCCCCTTCCCCCGGGGAGCAGTTCTTC.

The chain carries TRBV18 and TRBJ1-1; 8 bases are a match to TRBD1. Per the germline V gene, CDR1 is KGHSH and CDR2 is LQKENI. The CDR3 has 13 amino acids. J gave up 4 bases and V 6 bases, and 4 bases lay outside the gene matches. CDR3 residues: CASSADRGTEAFF. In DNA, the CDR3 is TGTGCCAGCTCCGCCGACAGGGGCACTGAAGCTTTCTTT.

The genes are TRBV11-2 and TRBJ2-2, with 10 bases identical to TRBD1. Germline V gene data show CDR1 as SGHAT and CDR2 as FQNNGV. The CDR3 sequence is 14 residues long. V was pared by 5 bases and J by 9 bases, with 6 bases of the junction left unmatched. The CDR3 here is CASSPDRGLRELFF. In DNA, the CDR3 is TGTGCCAGCAGCCCCGACAGGGGGCTGCGGGAGCTGTTTTTT. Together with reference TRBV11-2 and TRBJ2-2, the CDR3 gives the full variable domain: EAGVAQSPRYKIIEKRQSVAFWCNPISGHATLYWYQQILGQGPKLLIQFQNNGVVDDSQLPKDRFSAERLKGVDSTLKIQPAKLEDSAVYLCASSPDRGLRELFFGEGSRLTVL.

For the CDR3, the DNA is TGTGCCAGTCAACTAGCGGCGAACACCGGGGAGCTGTTTTTT. Encoded protein: CASQLAANTGELFF. The chain couples TRBV3-1 (or the pseudogene TRBV3-2) to TRBJ2-2, with 8 positions matching TRBD2. Trimming removed 9 bases from V and 0 bases from J; junction bases left unmatched: 3. The CDR3 has 14 amino acids. The germline CDR1 and CDR2 sequences are LGHDT and YNNKEL (reference sequence).

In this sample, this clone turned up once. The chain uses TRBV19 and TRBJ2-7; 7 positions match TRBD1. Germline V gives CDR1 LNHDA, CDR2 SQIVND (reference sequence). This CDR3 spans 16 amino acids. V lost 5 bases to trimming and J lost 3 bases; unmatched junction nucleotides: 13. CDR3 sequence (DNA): TGTGCCAGTAGTGGGTTGCCCGGGGACAGAAGCTACGAGCAGTACTTC. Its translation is CASSGLPGDRSYEQYF.

The CDR3 DNA sequence: TGTGCCAGCAGCCCTCGAGGGCACACTGAAGCTTTCTTT. Translated, it gives CASSPRGHTEAFF. The chain joins TRBV3-1 (or the pseudogene TRBV3-2) to TRBJ1-1; D is uncertain. CDR3 length equals 13 residues. Germline V gives CDR1 LGHDT, CDR2 YNNKEL (reference sequence). V was trimmed by 4 bases and J by 3 bases, leaving 9 bases between them.

The CDR3 DNA follows: TGCGCCAGCAGCCGACTAGCGGGAGGTTTGGAGACCCAGTACTTC. This encodes CASSRLAGGLETQYF. This rearrangement joins TRBV5-1 to TRBJ2-5; 13 bases map to TRBD2. The junction had 5 bases not matched to a gene; V was cut back by 4 bases and J by 5 bases. This CDR3 has 15 residues. CDR1 is SGHRS, CDR2 YFSETQ, per germline.

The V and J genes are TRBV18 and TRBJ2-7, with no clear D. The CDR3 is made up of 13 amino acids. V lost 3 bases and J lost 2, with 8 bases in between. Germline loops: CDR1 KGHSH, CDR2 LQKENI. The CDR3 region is CASSPSSTYEQYF. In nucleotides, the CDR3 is TGTGCCAGCTCACCGAGTAGTACCTACGAGCAGTACTTC.

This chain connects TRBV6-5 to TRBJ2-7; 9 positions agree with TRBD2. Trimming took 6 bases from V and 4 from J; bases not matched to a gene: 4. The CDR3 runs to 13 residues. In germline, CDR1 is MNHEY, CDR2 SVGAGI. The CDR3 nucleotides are TGTGCCAGCAGAGTAGCGGGAGTGTACGAGCAGTACTTC. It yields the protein CASRVAGVYEQYF.

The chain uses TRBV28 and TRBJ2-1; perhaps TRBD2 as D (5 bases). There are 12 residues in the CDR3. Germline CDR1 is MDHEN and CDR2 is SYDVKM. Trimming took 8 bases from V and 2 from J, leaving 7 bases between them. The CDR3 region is CASGGPYNEQFF. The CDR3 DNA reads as TGTGCCAGCGGAGGCCCCTACAATGAGCAGTTCTTC.

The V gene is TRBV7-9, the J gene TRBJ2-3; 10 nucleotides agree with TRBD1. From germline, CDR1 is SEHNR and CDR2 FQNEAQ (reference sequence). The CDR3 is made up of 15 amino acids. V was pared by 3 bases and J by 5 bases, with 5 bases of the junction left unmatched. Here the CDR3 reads CASSFAGQGRDTQYF. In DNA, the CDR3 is TGTGCCAGCAGCTTCGCGGGACAGGGGAGAGATACGCAGTATTTT.

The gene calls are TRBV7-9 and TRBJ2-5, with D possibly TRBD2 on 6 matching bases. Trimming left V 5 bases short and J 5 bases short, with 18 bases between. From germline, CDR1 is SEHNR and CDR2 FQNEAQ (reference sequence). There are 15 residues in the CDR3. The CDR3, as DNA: TGTGCCAGCAGCCAGGGTTCCAGGACTATGGAGACCCAGTACTTC. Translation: CASSQGSRTMETQYF.

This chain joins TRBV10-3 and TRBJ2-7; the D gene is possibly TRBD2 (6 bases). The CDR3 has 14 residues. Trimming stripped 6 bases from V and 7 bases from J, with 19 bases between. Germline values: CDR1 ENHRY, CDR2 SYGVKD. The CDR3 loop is CAIRDSSGFREQYF. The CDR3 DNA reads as TGTGCCATCAGAGATAGTAGCGGCTTTCGGGAGCAGTACTTC.

As DNA, the CDR3 is TGTGCCAGCAGCTTCCTTGGTCCTTCCGGCGAGCAGTACTTC. Its protein product is CASSFLGPSGEQYF. The chain carries TRBV5-4 and TRBJ2-7; D remains unclear. The CDR3 covers 14 residues. V lost 2 bases and J lost 6, with 15 bases in between. Germline V gene lookup returns CDR1 SGHNT and CDR2 YYREEE (reference sequence). Full variable domain (missing parts from reference TRBV5-4 and TRBJ2-7): ETGVTQSPTHLIKTRGQQVTLRCSSQSGHNTVSWYQQALGQGPQFIFQYYREEENGRGNFPPRFSGLQFPNYSSELNVNALELDDSALYLCASSFLGPSGEQYFGPGTRLTVT.

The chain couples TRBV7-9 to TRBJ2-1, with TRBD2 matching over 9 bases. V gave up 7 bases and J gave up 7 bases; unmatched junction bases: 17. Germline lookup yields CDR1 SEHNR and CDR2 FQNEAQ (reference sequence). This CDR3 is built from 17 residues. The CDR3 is CASNPPYPSGRFNEQFF. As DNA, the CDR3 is TGTGCCAGCAACCCCCCTTATCCGAGCGGGAGGTTTAATGAGCAGTTCTTC.

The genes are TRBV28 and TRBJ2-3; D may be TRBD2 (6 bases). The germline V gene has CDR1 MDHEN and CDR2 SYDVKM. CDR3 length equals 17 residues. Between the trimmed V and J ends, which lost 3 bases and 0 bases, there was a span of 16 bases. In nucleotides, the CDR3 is TGTGCCAGCAGTTTCCCCCCGGGACTTACCAGCACAGATACGCAGTATTTT. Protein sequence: CASSFPPGLTSTDTQYF.

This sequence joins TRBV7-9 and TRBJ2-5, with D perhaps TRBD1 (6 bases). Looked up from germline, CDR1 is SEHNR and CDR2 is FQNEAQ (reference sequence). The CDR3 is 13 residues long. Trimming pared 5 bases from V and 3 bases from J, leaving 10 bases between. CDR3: CASSLGQKETQYF. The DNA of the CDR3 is TGTGCCAGCAGCCTCGGACAGAAAGAGACCCAGTACTTC.

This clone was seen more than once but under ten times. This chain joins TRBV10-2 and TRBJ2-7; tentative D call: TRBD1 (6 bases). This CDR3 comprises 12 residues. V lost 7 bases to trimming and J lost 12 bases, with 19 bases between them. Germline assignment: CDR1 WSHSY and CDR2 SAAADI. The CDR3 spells CASTNQGPPWYF. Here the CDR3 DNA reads TGCGCCAGCACCAATCAGGGGCCACCATGGTACTTC.

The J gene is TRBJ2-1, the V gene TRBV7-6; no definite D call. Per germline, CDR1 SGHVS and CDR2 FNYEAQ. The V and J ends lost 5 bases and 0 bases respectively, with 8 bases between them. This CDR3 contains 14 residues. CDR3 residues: CASSRKSSYNEQFF. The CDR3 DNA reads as TGTGCCAGCAGCCGAAAGAGCTCCTACAATGAGCAGTTCTTC. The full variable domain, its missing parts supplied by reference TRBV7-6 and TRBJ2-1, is GAGVSQSPRYKVTKRGQDVALRCDPISGHVSLYWYRQALGQGPEFLTYFNYEAQQDKSGLPNDRFSAERPEGSISTLTIQRTEQRDSAMYRCASSRKSSYNEQFFGPGTRLTVL.

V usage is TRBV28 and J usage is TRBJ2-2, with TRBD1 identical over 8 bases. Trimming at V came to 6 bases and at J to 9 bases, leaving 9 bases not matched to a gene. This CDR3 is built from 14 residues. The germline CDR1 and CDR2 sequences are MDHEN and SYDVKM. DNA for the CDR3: TGTGCCAGCAGCTCTCGGACAGGGTGGCGGGAGCTGTTTTTT. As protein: CASSSRTGWRELFF.

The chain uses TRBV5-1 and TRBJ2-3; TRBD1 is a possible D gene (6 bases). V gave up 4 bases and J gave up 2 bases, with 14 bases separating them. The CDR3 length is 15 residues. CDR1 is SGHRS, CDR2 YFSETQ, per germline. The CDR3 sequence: CASSPSRTVTDTQYF. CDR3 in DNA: TGCGCCAGCAGCCCCTCCCGGACAGTCACAGATACGCAGTATTTT.

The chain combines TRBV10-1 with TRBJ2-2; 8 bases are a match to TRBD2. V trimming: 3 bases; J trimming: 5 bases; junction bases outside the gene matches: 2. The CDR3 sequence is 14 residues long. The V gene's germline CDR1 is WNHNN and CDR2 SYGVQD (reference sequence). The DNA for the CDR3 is TGCGCCAGCAGTGAAGCGGGAGTTACCGGGGAGCTGTTTTTT. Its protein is CASSEAGVTGELFF.